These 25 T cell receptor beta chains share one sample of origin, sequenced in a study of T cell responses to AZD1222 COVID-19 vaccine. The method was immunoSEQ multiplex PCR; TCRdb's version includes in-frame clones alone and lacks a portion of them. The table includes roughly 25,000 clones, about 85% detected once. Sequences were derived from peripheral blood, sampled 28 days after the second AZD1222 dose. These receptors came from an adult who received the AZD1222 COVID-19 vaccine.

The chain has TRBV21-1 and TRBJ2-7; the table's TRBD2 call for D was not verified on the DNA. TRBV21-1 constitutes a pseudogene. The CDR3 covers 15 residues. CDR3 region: CASSGPGLAYYEQYF. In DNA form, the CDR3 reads TGTGCCAGCAGTGGACCGGGACTAGCGTACTACGAGCAGTACTTC.

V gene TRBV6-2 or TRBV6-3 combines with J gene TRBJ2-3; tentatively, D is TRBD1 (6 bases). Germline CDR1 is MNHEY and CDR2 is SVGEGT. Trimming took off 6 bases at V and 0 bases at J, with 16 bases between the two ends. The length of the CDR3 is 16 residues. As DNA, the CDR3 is TGTGCCAGCAGCAACGACAGGTACCCTAGCACAGATACGCAGTATTTT. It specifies CASSNDRYPSTDTQYF.

CDR3: CASSQEGGQGLLSSYNSPLHF. The CDR3 coding sequence is TGCGCCAGCAGCCAAGAAGGGGGACAGGGGCTTCTGAGCTCCTATAATTCACCCCTCCACTTT. The chain couples TRBV4-1 to TRBJ1-6; TRBD1 aligns across 10 bases. The CDR3 sequence is 21 residues long. Per the germline V gene, CDR1 is MGHRA and CDR2 is YSYEKL. The V segment lost 0 bases and the J segment 0 bases; nucleotides outside the gene matches: 11.

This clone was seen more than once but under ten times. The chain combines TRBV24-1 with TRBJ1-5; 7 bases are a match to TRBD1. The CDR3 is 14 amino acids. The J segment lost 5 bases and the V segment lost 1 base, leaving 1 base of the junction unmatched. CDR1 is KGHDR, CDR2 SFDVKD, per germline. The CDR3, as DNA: TGTGCCACCAGTGATTTCACAGGGGATCAGCCCCAGCATTTT. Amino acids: CATSDFTGDQPQHF.

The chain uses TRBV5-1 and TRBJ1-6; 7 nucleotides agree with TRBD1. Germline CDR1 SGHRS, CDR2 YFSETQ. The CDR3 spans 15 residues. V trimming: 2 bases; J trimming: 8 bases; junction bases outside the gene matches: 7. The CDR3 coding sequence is TGCGCCAGCAGCTTTGAGACAGGGAGTTATTCACCCCTCCACTTT. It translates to CASSFETGSYSPLHF.

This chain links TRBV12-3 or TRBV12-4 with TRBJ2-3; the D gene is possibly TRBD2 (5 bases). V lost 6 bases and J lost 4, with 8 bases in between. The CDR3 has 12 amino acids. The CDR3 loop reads CASSPRADTQYF. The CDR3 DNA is TGTGCCAGCAGCCCGAGGGCAGATACGCAGTATTTT.

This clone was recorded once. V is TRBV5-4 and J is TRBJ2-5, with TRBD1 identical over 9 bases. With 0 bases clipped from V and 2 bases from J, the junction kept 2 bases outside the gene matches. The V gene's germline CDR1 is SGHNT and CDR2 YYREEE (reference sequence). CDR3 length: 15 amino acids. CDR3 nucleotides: TGTGCCAGCAGCTTGGGGGGGACAGGGCAAGAGACCCAGTACTTC. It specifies CASSLGGTGQETQYF.

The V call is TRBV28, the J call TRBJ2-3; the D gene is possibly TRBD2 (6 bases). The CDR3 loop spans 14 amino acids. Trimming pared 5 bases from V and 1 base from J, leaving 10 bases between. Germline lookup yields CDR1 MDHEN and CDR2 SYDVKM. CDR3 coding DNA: TGTGCCAGCAGTAGCCCGGGGGGCACAGATACGCAGTATTTT. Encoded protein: CASSSPGGTDTQYF.

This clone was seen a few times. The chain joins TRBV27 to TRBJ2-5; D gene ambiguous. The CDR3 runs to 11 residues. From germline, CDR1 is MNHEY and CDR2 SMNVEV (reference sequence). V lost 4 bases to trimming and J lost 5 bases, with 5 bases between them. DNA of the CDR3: TGTGCCAGCAGTTCGAGGGAGACCCAGTACTTC. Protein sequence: CASSSRETQYF.

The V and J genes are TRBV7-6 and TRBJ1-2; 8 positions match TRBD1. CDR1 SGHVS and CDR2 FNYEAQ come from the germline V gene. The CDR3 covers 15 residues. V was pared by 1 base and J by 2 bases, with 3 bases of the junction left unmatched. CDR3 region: CASSLGTGKNYGYTF. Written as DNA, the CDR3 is TGTGCCAGCAGCTTAGGGACAGGGAAGAACTATGGCTACACCTTC.

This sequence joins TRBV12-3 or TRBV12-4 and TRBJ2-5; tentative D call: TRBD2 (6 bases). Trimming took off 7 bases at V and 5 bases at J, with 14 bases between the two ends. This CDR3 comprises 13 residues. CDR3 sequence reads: CASTFSGTETQYF. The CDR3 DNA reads TGTGCCAGCACTTTTAGCGGAACGGAGACCCAGTACTTC.

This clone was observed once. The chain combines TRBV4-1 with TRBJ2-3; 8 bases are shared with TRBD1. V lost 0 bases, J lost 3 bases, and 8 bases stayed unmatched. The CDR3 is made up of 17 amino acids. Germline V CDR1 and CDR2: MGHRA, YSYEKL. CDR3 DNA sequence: TGCGCCAGCAGCCAAGATTCACGGACAGGGTCTACAGATACGCAGTATTTT. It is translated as CASSQDSRTGSTDTQYF.

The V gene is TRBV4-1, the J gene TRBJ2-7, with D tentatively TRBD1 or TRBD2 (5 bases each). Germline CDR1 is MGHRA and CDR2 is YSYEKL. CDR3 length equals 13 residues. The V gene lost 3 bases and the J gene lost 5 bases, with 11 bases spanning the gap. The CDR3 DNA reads TGCGCCAGCAGCCACCAAGGGACCGACGAGCAGTACTTC. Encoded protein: CASSHQGTDEQYF.

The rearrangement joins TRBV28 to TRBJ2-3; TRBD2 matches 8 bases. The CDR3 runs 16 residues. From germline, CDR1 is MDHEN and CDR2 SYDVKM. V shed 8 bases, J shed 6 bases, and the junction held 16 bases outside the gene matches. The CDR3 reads CASFSPGRGAADTQYF. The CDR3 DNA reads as TGTGCCAGCTTTTCCCCTGGGCGGGGGGCCGCGGATACGCAGTATTTT.

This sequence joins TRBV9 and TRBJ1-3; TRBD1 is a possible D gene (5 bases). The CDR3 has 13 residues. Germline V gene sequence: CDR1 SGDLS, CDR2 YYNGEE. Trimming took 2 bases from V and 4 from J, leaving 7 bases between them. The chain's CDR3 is CASSVDIGNTIYF. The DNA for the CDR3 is TGTGCCAGCAGCGTGGACATAGGAAACACCATATATTTT.

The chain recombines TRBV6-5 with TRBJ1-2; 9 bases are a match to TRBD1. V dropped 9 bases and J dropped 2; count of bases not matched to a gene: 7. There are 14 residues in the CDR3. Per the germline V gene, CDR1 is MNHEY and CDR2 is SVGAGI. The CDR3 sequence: CASINRGRNYGYTF. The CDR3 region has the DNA TGTGCCAGTATTAACAGGGGGCGGAACTATGGCTACACCTTC.

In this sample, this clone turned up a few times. The CDR3 loop reads CASSSGSSGNTIYF. The CDR3, as DNA: TGTGCCAGCAGCTCCGGATCCTCTGGAAACACCATATATTTT. V and J are TRBV11-2 and TRBJ1-3; D gene uncertain. Between the trimmed V and J ends, which lost 4 bases and 0 bases, there was a span of 7 bases. CDR1 and CDR2 from the germline V gene are SGHAT and FQNNGV. CDR3 length: 14 amino acids.

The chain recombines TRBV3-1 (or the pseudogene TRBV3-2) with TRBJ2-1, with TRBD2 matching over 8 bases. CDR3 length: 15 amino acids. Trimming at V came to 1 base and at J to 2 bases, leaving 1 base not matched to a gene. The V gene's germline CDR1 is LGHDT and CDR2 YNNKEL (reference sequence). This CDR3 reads CASSQGSGAYNEQFF. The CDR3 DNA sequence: TGTGCCAGCAGCCAAGGTAGCGGGGCCTACAATGAGCAGTTCTTC.

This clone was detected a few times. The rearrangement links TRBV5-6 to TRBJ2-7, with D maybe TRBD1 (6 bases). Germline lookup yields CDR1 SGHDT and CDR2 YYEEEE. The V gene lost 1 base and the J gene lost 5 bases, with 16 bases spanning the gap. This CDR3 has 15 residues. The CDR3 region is CASSLFGQSFDEQYF. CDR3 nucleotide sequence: TGTGCCAGCAGCTTGTTCGGACAGTCCTTCGACGAGCAGTACTTC.

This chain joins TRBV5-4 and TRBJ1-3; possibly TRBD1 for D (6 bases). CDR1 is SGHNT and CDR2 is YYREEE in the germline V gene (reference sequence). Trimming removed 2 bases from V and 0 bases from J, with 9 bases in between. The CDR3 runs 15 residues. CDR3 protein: CASSFGGSSGNTIYF. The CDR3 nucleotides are TGTGCCAGCAGCTTCGGGGGCAGCTCTGGAAACACCATATATTTT.

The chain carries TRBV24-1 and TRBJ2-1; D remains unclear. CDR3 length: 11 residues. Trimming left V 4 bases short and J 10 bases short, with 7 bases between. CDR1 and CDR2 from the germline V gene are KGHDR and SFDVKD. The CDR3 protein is CATSEHFEQFF. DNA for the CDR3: TGTGCCACCAGTGAACACTTCGAGCAGTTCTTC.

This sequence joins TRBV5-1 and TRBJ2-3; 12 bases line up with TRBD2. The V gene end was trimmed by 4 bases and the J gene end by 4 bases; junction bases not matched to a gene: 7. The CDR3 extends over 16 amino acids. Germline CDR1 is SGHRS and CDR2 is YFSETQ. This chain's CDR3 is CASSNPSGGASDTQYF. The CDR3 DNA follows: TGCGCCAGCAGCAACCCTAGCGGGGGGGCCTCAGATACGCAGTATTTT. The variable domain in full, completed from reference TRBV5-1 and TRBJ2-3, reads KAGVTQTPRYLIKTRGQQVTLSCSPISGHRSVSWYQQTPGQGLQFLFEYFSETQRNKGNFPGRFSGRQFSNSRSEMNVSTLELGDSALYLCASSNPSGGASDTQYFGPGTRLTVL.

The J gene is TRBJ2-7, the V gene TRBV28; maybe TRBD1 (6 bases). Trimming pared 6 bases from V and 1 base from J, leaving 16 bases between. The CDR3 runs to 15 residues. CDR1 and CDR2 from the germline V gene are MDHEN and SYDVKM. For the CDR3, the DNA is TGTGCCAGCAGCCAAACAGGGATCTGGTCCTACGAGCAGTACTTC. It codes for CASSQTGIWSYEQYF.

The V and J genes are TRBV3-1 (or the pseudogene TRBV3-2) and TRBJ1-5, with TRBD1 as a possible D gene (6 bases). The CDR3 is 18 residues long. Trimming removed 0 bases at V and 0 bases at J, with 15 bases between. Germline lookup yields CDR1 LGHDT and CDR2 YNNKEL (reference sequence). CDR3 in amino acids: CASSQELGGPTSNQPQHF. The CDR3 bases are TGTGCCAGCAGCCAAGAATTGGGGGGGCCCACTAGCAATCAGCCCCAGCATTTT.

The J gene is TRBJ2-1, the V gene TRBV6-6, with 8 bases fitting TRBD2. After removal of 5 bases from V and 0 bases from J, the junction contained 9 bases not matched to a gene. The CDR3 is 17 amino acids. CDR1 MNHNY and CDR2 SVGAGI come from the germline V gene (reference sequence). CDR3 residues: CASSPPLAGSSYNEQFF. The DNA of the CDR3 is TGTGCCAGCAGTCCTCCCCTAGCGGGCAGCTCCTACAATGAGCAGTTCTTC.